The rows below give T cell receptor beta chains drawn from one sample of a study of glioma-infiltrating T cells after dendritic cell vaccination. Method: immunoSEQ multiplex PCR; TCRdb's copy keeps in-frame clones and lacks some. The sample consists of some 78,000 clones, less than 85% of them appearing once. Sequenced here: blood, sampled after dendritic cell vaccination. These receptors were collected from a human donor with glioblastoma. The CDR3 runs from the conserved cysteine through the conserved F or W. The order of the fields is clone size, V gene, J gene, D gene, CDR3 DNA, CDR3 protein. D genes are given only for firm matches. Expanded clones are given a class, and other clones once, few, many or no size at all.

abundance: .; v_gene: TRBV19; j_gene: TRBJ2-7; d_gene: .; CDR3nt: TGTGCCAGTAGTATAGAACGGTCCTACGAGCAGTACTTC; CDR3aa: CASSIERSYEQYF
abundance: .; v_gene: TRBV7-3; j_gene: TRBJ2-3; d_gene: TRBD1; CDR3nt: TGTGCCAGCAGCCTACGACAGGGGGCAACAGATACGCAGTATTTT; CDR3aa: CASSLRQGATDTQYF
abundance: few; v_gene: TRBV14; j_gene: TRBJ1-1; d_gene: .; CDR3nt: TGTGCCAGCAGACCCCGGTCGGGGAACACTGAAGCTTTCTTT; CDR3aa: CASRPRSGNTEAFF
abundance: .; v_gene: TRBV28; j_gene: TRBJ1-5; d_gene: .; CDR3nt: TGTGCCAGCAGTAGGTCCGAATCAGGGCCCCAGCATTTT; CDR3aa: CASSRSESGPQHF
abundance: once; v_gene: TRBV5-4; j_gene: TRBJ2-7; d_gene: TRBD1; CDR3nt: TGTGCCAGCAGCAGTCCGGGACAGGGAACCTACGAGCAGTACTTC; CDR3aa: CASSSPGQGTYEQYF
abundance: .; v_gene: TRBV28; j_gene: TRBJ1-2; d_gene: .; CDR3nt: TGTGCCAGCAGTTCCTATCCCATAACTGGAGGGGCGAACTATGGCTACACCTTC; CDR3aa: CASSSYPITGGANYGYTF
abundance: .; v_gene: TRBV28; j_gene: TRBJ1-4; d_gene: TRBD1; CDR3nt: TGTGCCAGCACCACAGGGGGTGCGGAGGGTGAAAAACTGTTTTTT; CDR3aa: CASTTGGAEGEKLFF
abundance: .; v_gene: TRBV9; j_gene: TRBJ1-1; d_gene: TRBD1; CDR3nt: TGTGCCAGCAGCGCGGGACAGGGTCTTCCAGCTTTCTTT; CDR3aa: CASSAGQGLPAFF
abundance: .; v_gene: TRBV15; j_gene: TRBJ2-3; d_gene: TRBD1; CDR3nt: TGTGCCACCACCCACTCGGACAGGGACACAGATACGCAGTATTTT; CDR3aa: CATTHSDRDTDTQYF
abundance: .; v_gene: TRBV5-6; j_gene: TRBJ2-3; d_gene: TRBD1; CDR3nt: TGTGCCAGCAGCTTGTCCGGTTCAGGGGGCTTGACAGATACGCAGTATTTT; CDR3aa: CASSLSGSGGLTDTQYF
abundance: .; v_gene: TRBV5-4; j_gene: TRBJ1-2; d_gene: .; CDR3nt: TGTGCCAGCAGCCTGGCTCAGGGGTTTTACTATGGCTACACCTTC; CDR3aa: CASSLAQGFYYGYTF
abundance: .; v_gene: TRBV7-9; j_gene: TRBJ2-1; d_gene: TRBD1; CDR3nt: TGTGCCAGCAGACAATCGGGCGGGACAGGGGAAAATGAGCAGTTCTTC; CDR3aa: CASRQSGGTGENEQFF
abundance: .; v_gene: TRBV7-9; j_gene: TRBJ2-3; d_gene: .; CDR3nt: TGTGCCAGCAGCTTAGTGGTGGGGGCACCCGGAGATACGCAGTATTTT; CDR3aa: CASSLVVGAPGDTQYF
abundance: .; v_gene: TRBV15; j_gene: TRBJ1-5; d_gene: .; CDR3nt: TGTGCCACCAGCAGAGATACAGGGCCAGATCTTCAGCCCCAGCATTTT; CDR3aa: CATSRDTGPDLQPQHF
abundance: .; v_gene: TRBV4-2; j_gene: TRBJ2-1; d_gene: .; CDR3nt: TGTGCCTGTCGAAGAGAACGAGGGGAGCAGTTCTTC; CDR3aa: CACRRERGEQFF
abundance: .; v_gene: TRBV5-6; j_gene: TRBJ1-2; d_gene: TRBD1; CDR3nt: TGTGCCAGCAGAAAAGCCGGGACAGCATATGGCTACACCTTC; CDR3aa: CASRKAGTAYGYTF
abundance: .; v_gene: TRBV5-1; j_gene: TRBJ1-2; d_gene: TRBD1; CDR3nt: TGCGCCAGCAGCTCGGCGGGACAGGGGGCTTGGTATGGCTACACCTTC; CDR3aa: CASSSAGQGAWYGYTF
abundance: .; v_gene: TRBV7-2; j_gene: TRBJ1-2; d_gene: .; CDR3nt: TGTGCCAGCAGCTTAGTTCTCGCAGGTTCCAACACTAACTATGGCTACACCTTC; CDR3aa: CASSLVLAGSNTNYGYTF
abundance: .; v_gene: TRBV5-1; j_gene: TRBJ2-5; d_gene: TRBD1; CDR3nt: TGCGCCAGCAGCACCTTGTGGGGGGGACAGGGATATATAGAGACCCAGTACTTC; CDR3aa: CASSTLWGGQGYIETQYF
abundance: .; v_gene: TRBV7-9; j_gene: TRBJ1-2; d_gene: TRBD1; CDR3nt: TGTGCCAGCAGCTTAGCGGACAGGGTAGATGGCTACACCTTC; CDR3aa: CASSLADRVDGYTF
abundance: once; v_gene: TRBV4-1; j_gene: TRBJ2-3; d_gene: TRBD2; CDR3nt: TGCGCCAGCAGCCGACTAGCGGGGGTTGATACGCAGTATTTT; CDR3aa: CASSRLAGVDTQYF
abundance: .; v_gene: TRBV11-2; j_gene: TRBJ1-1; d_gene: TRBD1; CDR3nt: TGTGCCAGCAGATTTGGAGGGGGCCGTACCACTGAAGCTTTCTTT; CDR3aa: CASRFGGGRTTEAFF